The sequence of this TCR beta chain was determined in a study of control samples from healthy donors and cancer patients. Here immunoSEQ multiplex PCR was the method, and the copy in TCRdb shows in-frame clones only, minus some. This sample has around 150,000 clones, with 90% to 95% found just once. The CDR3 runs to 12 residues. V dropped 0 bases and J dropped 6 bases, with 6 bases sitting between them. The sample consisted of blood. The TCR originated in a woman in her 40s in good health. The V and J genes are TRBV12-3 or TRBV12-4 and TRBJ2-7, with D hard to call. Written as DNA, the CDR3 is TGTGCCAGCAGTTTAGCGTTTGGCGAGCAGTACTTC. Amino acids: CASSLAFGEQYF.